This paragraph reports one T cell receptor beta chain. The sample is drawn from a study of blood T cell repertoires in COVID-19. Background on the study: Collection of acute and convalescent COVID-19 samples took place in the United States, Italy and Spain.

The germline V gene encodes CDR1 SGHDT and CDR2 YYEEEE. CDR3 length: 11 residues. With 7 bases removed from V and 3 bases from J, the gap between germline ends came to 7 bases. Assay: immunoSEQ multiplex PCR; the TCRdb copy retains only in-frame clones and omits some. The repertoire consists of some 390,000 clones, with roughly 86% occurring once and the leading ten covering less than 2%. Cohorts were assigned according to the clinical history that participants reported. The rearrangement joins TRBV5-6 to TRBJ1-2; no reliable D call. The source material was PBMCs or T cells enriched from blood (not recorded which). The origin of this receptor is a woman in her thirties who had recovered from COVID-19. In DNA, the CDR3 is TGTGCCAGCGGCTCATACTATGGCTACACCTTC. This codes for CASGSYYGYTF.